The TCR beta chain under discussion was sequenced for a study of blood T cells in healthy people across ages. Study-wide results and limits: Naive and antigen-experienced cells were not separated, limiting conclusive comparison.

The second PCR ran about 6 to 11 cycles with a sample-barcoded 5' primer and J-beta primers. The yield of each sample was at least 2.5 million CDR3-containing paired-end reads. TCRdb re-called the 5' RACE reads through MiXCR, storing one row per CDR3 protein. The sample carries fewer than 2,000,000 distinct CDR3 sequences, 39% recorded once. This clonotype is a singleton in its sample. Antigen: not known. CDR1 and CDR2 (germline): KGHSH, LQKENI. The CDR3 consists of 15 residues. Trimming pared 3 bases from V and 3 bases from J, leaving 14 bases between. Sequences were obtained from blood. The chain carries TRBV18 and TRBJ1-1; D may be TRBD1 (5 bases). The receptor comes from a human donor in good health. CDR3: CASSPQRGWDTEAFF. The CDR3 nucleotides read TGTGCCAGCTCACCTCAAAGGGGCTGGGACACTGAAGCTTTCTTT.